This entry lists 19 T cell receptor beta chains sequenced from one sample in a study of T cell repertoires in cytomegalovirus infection. MiXCR, applied by TCRdb to the reads, yields one record per CDR3 protein. The repertoire consists of 490,000 or so distinct CDR3 sequences, with around 10% occurring once and the leading ten covering roughly 10%. Sequencing was carried out using PBMCs. The receptors stem from a human donor in good health (CMV status not recorded). Some clones in this sample may be carry-over from other donors' samples.

This clonotype was recorded many times. The rearrangement links TRBV5-1 to TRBJ2-5; D tentatively reads TRBD1 or TRBD2 (5 bases each). Looked up from germline, CDR1 is SGHRS and CDR2 is YFSETQ. The V end was cut by 4 bases, the J end by 1 base, with 11 bases between. The CDR3 covers 14 residues. The CDR3 DNA sequence: TGCGCCAGCAGCCCGGGGACGGTCCAAGAGACCCAGTACTTC. Residues: CASSPGTVQETQYF.

This clonotype was recorded many times. The chain recombines TRBV19 with TRBJ2-1, with D possibly TRBD1 on 6 matching bases. This CDR3 contains 16 residues. Germline V gene sequence: CDR1 LNHDA, CDR2 SQIVND (reference sequence). V was cut by 7 bases and J by 0 bases, with 16 bases left in between. The CDR3 region has the DNA TGTGCCAGTAAATTAAAAGACAGGAACTCCTACAATGAGCAGTTCTTC. Its translation is CASKLKDRNSYNEQFF.

This clonotype was recorded at least ten times. The chain is built from TRBV12-3 or TRBV12-4 and TRBJ1-1; D is possibly TRBD1 (5 bases). The CDR3 length is 13 residues. Trimming took off 3 bases at V and 12 bases at J, with 17 bases between the two ends. As DNA, the CDR3 is TGTGCCAGCAGTTTGGCAGGGATGGATTTTACTTTCTTT. This sequence encodes CASSLAGMDFTFF.

This clonotype came up a few times. The genes are TRBV6-6 and TRBJ1-2; D is possibly TRBD1 (5 bases). Germline loops: CDR1 MNHNY, CDR2 SVGAGI (reference sequence). This CDR3 is built from 13 residues. Trimming removed 6 bases from V and 6 bases from J, with 14 bases in between. CDR3 bases: TGTGCCAGCAGCTACGACAGCCTTAATGGCTACACCTTC. Protein sequence: CASSYDSLNGYTF.

The table lists this clonotype with many counts. V and J are TRBV7-8 and TRBJ2-7, with TRBD2 matching 7 bases. CDR1 and CDR2 (germline): SGHVS, FQNEAQ. V shed 5 bases, J shed 6 bases, and the junction held 4 bases outside the gene matches. The CDR3 is 12 residues long. This CDR3 reads CASSRGGGEQYF. The DNA for the CDR3 is TGTGCCAGCAGCCGCGGCGGGGGCGAGCAGTACTTC. The full variable domain, rest sourced from reference TRBV7-8 and TRBJ2-7, is GAGVSQSPRYKVAKRGQDVALRCDPISGHVSLFWYQQALGQGPEFLTYFQNEAQLDKSGLPSDRFFAERPEGSVSTLKIQRTQQEDSAVYLCASSRGGGEQYFGPGTRLTVT.

This clonotype appeared many times. The rearrangement links TRBV23-1 to TRBJ2-3, with 10 bases identical to TRBD2. TRBV23-1 is classed as an ORF, of uncertain function. J lost 2 bases, V lost 6 bases, and 14 bases had no gene match. This CDR3 has 18 residues. The CDR3 DNA reads TGCGCCAGCAGCCAAGCAGACCTAGCGGGGGCTTACACAGATACGCAGTATTTT. Its translation: CASSQADLAGAYTDTQYF.

Concerning this clonotype: This may be a read error, as it is one base from a much larger clone. The CDR3: CAITLQGAVHEQYF. In nucleotides, the CDR3 is TGTGCCATCACCCTACAGGGGGCTGTCCACGAGCAGTACTTC. The chain is built from TRBV10-3 and TRBJ2-7; 9 bases match TRBD1. CDR3 size: 14 residues. V was clipped by 7 bases and J by 5 bases; unmatched bases: 9. Germline V gives CDR1 ENHRY, CDR2 SYGVKD.

About this clonotype itself: A read error may explain this, as a much larger clone is one base away. The V and J genes are TRBV6-6 and TRBJ2-1; no firm D call. Germline V gene data show CDR1 as MNHNY and CDR2 as SVGAGI (reference sequence). The CDR3 extends over 15 amino acids. The CDR3 region is CPSSLELSTYNEQFF. DNA for the CDR3: TGTCCCAGCAGCCTTGAACTGAGTACCTACAATGAGCAGTTCTTC.

This clonotype was found many times. The chain couples TRBV19 to TRBJ1-5; weak D call: TRBD1 (6 bases). The CDR3 loop spans 16 amino acids. CDR1 is LNHDA and CDR2 is SQIVND in the germline V gene (reference sequence). The germline V and J ends were trimmed by 6 bases and 2 bases, with 17 bases remaining between them. CDR3 residues: CASRWDMEGGNQPQHF. CDR3 bases: TGTGCCAGTAGGTGGGACATGGAGGGTGGCAATCAGCCCCAGCATTTT.

In this sample, this clonotype turned up many times. The chain joins TRBV11-2 to TRBJ2-4; maybe TRBD2 (6 bases). The germline gives CDR1 SGHAT, CDR2 FQNNGV. V was pared by 2 bases and J by 6 bases, with 11 bases between. This CDR3 is 14 amino acids long. Written as DNA, the CDR3 is TGTGCCAGCAGCTTATGGCGGGAAGGAAACATTCAGTACTTC. Translation gives CASSLWREGNIQYF.

The chain uses TRBV3-1 and TRBJ2-1; TRBD2 agrees at 9 bases. The CDR3 has 14 residues. Germline CDR1 and CDR2: LGHDT and YNNKEL (reference sequence). V dropped 4 bases and J dropped 7; count of bases not matched to a gene: 5. This chain's CDR3 is CASSLSGSRNEQFF. The CDR3 DNA reads TGTGCCAGCAGCCTTAGCGGGAGTCGGAATGAGCAGTTCTTC.

This sequence joins TRBV2 and TRBJ2-7; D gene uncertain. The CDR3 has 11 residues. Germline values: CDR1 SNHLY, CDR2 FYNNEI. Between the trimmed V and J ends, which lost 6 bases and 9 bases, there was a span of 12 bases. The CDR3 coding sequence is TGTGCCAGCAGCGTCTATAACTCGCAGTACTTC. It is translated as CASSVYNSQYF.

The chain links TRBV5-4 to TRBJ2-2; 8 nucleotides line up with TRBD1. J lost 6 bases, V lost 2 bases, and 3 bases had no gene match. This CDR3 comprises 14 residues. Germline values: CDR1 SGHNT, CDR2 YYREEE (reference sequence). For the CDR3, the DNA is TGTGCCAGCAGCTTAGGGACAGGTCCCGGGGAGCTGTTTTTT. The encoded protein is CASSLGTGPGELFF.

Many counts were recorded for this clonotype. This chain uses TRBV7-3 with TRBJ2-5, with 16 bases fitting TRBD2. The CDR3 is 17 amino acids. CDR1 and CDR2 from the germline V gene are SGHTA and FQGTGA. Trimming took 5 bases from V and 5 from J; bases not matched to a gene: 8. The DNA of the CDR3 is TGTGCCAGCAGCATCTCGGGACTAGCGGGAGGGCGGGAGACCCAGTACTTC. Translation: CASSISGLAGGRETQYF. The complete variable domain, with remaining parts taken from reference TRBV7-3 and TRBJ2-5, reads GAGVSQTPSNKVTEKGKYVELRCDPISGHTALYWYRQSLGQGPEFLIYFQGTGAADDSGLPNDRFFAVRPEGSVSTLKIQRTERGDSAVYLCASSISGLAGGRETQYFGPGTRLLVL.

This clonotype was observed many times. The chain links TRBV6-1 to TRBJ1-5; D is unclear. Germline V lookup: CDR1 MNHNS, CDR2 SASEGT. Trimming took off 10 bases at V and 5 bases at J, with 9 bases between the two ends. The CDR3 covers 11 residues. Here the CDR3 DNA reads TGTGCCACCTCGGCAGATCAGCCCCAGCATTTT. Encoded protein: CATSADQPQHF.

This clonotype was observed at least ten times. The CDR3 reads CASTLSGVYNEQFF. Here the CDR3 DNA reads TGTGCCAGCACTCTAAGCGGGGTTTACAATGAGCAGTTCTTC. The chain has TRBV12-3 or TRBV12-4 and TRBJ2-1; 7 nucleotides align to TRBD2. J lost 4 bases, V lost 7 bases, and 7 bases had no gene match. The CDR3 has 14 amino acids.

This rearrangement joins TRBV29-1 to TRBJ1-5; D is uncertain. Germline lookup yields CDR1 SQVTM and CDR2 ANQGSEA. Trimming took off 2 bases at V and 1 base at J, with 6 bases between the two ends. This CDR3 region has 13 residues. CDR3 in DNA: TGCAGCGTTGAAAATGGAAGCAATCAGCCCCAGCATTTT. It specifies CSVENGSNQPQHF.

This clonotype was seen many times. The rearrangement joins TRBV3-1 to TRBJ1-1, with D possibly being TRBD1 (5 bases). Germline V gene sequence: CDR1 LGHDT, CDR2 YNNKEL (reference sequence). The CDR3 spans 14 residues. V gave up 6 bases and J gave up 4 bases, with 15 bases separating them. The CDR3 nucleotides are TGTGCCAGCAGGGGGTTCGGGGGAAGCACTGAAGCTTTCTTT. Translation: CASRGFGGSTEAFF.

This clonotype was recorded a few times. A much larger clone lies one base from this, so it may be a read error. The V call is TRBV6-5, the J call TRBJ1-1; perhaps TRBD1 as D (6 bases). Germline CDR1 reads MNHEY; CDR2 reads SVGAGI. The CDR3 has 14 residues. Trimming stripped 2 bases from V and 0 bases from J, with 7 bases between. The CDR3 DNA sequence: TGTGCCAGCAGTTACGAGGGGGTGAACACTGAAGCTTTCTTT. This sequence encodes CASSYEGVNTEAFF.